The 13 T cell receptor beta chains listed next were all sequenced from one sample in a study of T cells in Graves' hyperthyroidism and ophthalmopathy. It was RNA transcripts that yielded the amplified TCR beta CDR3 regions. HTBI primers were used for first-round RT-PCR of the TCR CDR3. One entry per CDR3 protein results from TCRdb running MiXCR on the multiplex PCR reads. Of 660,000 or so distinct CDR3 sequences listed, around 21% are singletons. The sample taken for sequencing was blood. These receptors were collected from a man aged 25-40 years with Graves' ophthalmopathy.

There are a few counts of this clonotype. The rearrangement links TRBV2 to TRBJ2-1, with 9 bases identical to TRBD1. Germline trimming cut 4 bases from V and 8 bases from J; bases unmatched to any gene: 6. The CDR3 is made up of 14 amino acids. The germline V gene encodes CDR1 SNHLY and CDR2 FYNNEI. The CDR3 DNA reads as TGTGCCAGCAGTGTGACAGGGGGATGGGATGAGCAGTTCTTC. Translated: CASSVTGGWDEQFF.

The V call is TRBV9, the J call TRBJ2-7; D is ambiguous. Per germline, CDR1 SGDLS and CDR2 YYNGEE. Deletions cut 4 bases from V and 5 bases from J, with 19 bases between. The CDR3 length is 15 residues. The CDR3 nucleotides are TGTGCCAGCAGCCCCTCCCCCGGAGATGGGGACGAGCAGTACTTC. It encodes CASSPSPGDGDEQYF.

The chain joins TRBV7-2 to TRBJ2-3; D remains ambiguous. Trimming pared 5 bases from V and 4 bases from J, leaving 7 bases between. CDR3 size: 12 residues. CDR1 is SGHTA and CDR2 is FQGNSA in the germline V gene. The CDR3 nucleotides read TGTGCCAGCAGCCCGACGTCAGATACGCAGTATTTT. Translation: CASSPTSDTQYF.

This clonotype was counted between two and nine times. The chain couples TRBV28 to TRBJ2-7; a weak D match, TRBD2 (5 bases). Germline V lookup: CDR1 MDHEN, CDR2 SYDVKM. This CDR3 contains 15 residues. The V end was cut by 7 bases, the J end by 2 bases, with 18 bases between. This CDR3 is CASNGIRTGTYEQYF. CDR3 nucleotide sequence: TGTGCCAGCAACGGCATCCGGACGGGAACCTACGAGCAGTACTTC.

This clonotype was seen more than once but under ten times. The chain is built from TRBV6-2 or TRBV6-3 and TRBJ1-2, with 7 bases fitting TRBD1. Per the germline V gene, CDR1 is MNHEY and CDR2 is SVGEGT. The ends lost 5 bases at V and 6 bases at J; junction bases unmatched: 3. The CDR3 has 12 amino acids. The DNA of the CDR3 is TGTGCCAGCAGTACAGGGGTGGATGGCTACACCTTC. Translated, it gives CASSTGVDGYTF.

Only a few counts were recorded for this clonotype. The chain links TRBV6-1 to TRBJ1-1; 9 nucleotides line up with TRBD1. The CDR3 runs to 15 residues. The germline CDR1 and CDR2 sequences are MNHNS and SASEGT. With V trimmed by 7 bases and J by 4 bases, 10 bases remained unmatched. The CDR3 nucleotides read TGTGCCAGCAAACTGGGACAGGGTTTTTCCACTGAAGCTTTCTTT. Translated, it gives CASKLGQGFSTEAFF.

In this sample, this clonotype turned up a few times. This sequence joins TRBV12-3 or TRBV12-4 and TRBJ2-7, with TRBD2 as a possible D gene (5 bases). V gave up 6 bases and J gave up 2 bases, with 8 bases separating them. The CDR3 length is 12 residues. CDR3 DNA: TGTGCCAGCAGAGCGACTACCTACGAGCAGTACTTC. As protein: CASRATTYEQYF.

This clonotype has only a few counts. This sequence joins TRBV6-1 and TRBJ2-3, with D uncertain. The CDR3 length is 15 residues. Trimming removed 7 bases from V and 3 bases from J, with 17 bases in between. From germline, CDR1 is MNHNS and CDR2 SASEGT. CDR3 bases: TGTGCCAGCATCCCCCCAGGCAGGCGGACAGATACGCAGTATTTT. This gives the protein CASIPPGRRTDTQYF.

In its sample, this clonotype was seen many times. This chain joins TRBV12-3 or TRBV12-4 and TRBJ1-5, with D possibly matching TRBD1 (5 bases). Between the trimmed V and J ends, which lost 3 bases and 4 bases, there was a span of 7 bases. The CDR3 has 13 amino acids. CDR3 nucleotide sequence: TGTGCCAGCAGTTTGACAGCAAATCAGCCCCAGCATTTT. The encoded protein is CASSLTANQPQHF.

This chain uses TRBV3-1 with TRBJ2-5, with no clear D. CDR1 is LGHDT and CDR2 is YNNKEL in the germline V gene (reference sequence). The length of the CDR3 is 12 residues. V dropped 3 bases and J dropped 5 bases, with 7 bases sitting between them. Here the CDR3 DNA reads TGTGCCAGCAGCCACTTTGACGAGACCCAGTACTTC. This translates into CASSHFDETQYF.

This clonotype was recorded at least ten times. The CDR3 spells CASSESSYGYTF. For the CDR3, the DNA is TGTGCCAGCAGTGAATCGTCGTATGGCTACACCTTC. The chain couples TRBV2 to TRBJ1-2; D uncertain. The CDR3 length is 12 residues. CDR1 SNHLY and CDR2 FYNNEI come from the germline V gene. The V end was cut by 2 bases, the J end by 5 bases, with 6 bases between.

This clonotype was recorded at least ten times. This sequence joins TRBV29-1 and TRBJ2-1; D call uncertain. Germline V gene lookup returns CDR1 SQVTM and CDR2 ANQGSEA. The V end was cut by 5 bases, the J end by 5 bases, with 22 bases between. The CDR3 consists of 16 residues. The CDR3 is CSVLPLGVVGNNEQFF. The DNA for the CDR3 is TGCAGCGTTCTACCCTTGGGCGTAGTGGGTAACAATGAGCAGTTCTTC.

This chain joins TRBV20-1 and TRBJ2-5; D might be TRBD1 or TRBD2, each matching 6 bases. Germline CDR1 is DFQATT and CDR2 is SNEGSKA (reference sequence). CDR3 length equals 16 residues. Trimming took 3 bases from V and 2 from J, leaving 19 bases between them. CDR3 in DNA: TGCAGTGCTAGGGGCCAAGGGGGAGGAGTACAAGAGACCCAGTACTTC. As protein: CSARGQGGGVQETQYF.